The rows below give T cell receptor beta chains drawn from one sample of a study of T cell responses to AZD1222 COVID-19 vaccine. Sequenced by immunoSEQ multiplex PCR; TCRdb stores in-frame clones only, minus some. The repertoire holds 90,000 to 150,000 clones, with around 87% as singletons. Here the sequenced sample was peripheral blood, taken on day 0 of AZD1222 vaccination. These receptor sequences come from an adult in good health. The CDR3 runs from the conserved cysteine through the conserved F or W. D genes are given only for firm matches. Clone sizes are given selectively: once, few, many, or a class where the clone is expanded.

D: .; V: TRBV20-1; size: few; J: TRBJ1-2; DNA: TGCAGTGCTGTGAGGGGGTCAGGCTACACCTTC; CDR3: CSAVRGSGYTF
D: TRBD1; V: TRBV3-1/TRBV3-2; size: .; J: TRBJ1-2; DNA: TGTGCCAGCAGCCCTGTGGGACAGGGTATCTATGGCTACACCTTC; CDR3: CASSPVGQGIYGYTF
D: .; V: TRBV7-2; size: .; J: TRBJ2-7; DNA: TGTGCCAGCAGCCCTAGTGGGGGCTTGAGCGAGCAGTACTTC; CDR3: CASSPSGGLSEQYF
D: .; V: TRBV4-3; size: .; J: TRBJ2-1; DNA: TGCGCCAGCAGCCAAGCCTTGCTCGGAGGAGATGAGCAGTTCTTC; CDR3: CASSQALLGGDEQFF
D: .; V: TRBV29-1; size: .; J: TRBJ1-5; DNA: TGCAGCGTCTCCCAGGGCATAAATCAGCCCCAGCATTTT; CDR3: CSVSQGINQPQHF
D: .; V: TRBV29-1; size: .; J: TRBJ1-1; DNA: TGCAGCGCCCGTCGGCAGCCGAACACTGAAGCTTTCTTT; CDR3: CSARRQPNTEAFF
D: .; V: TRBV30; size: .; J: TRBJ1-3; DNA: TGTGCCTGGAGTCGAGGGGACGGAAACACCATATATTTT; CDR3: CAWSRGDGNTIYF
D: TRBD2; V: TRBV4-3; size: .; J: TRBJ2-2; DNA: TGCGCCAGCAGCCAGACCCCGGGACTAGCGGCCGGGGAGCTGTTTTTT; CDR3: CASSQTPGLAAGELFF
D: .; V: TRBV18; size: .; J: TRBJ2-7; DNA: TGTGCCAGCTCCCTGGGCCTACCGCCCTCCTACGAGCAGTACTTC; CDR3: CASSLGLPPSYEQYF
D: .; V: TRBV28; size: .; J: TRBJ2-7; DNA: TGTGCCAGCAGTTTAAACAGGCAACCCTACGAGCAGTACTTC; CDR3: CASSLNRQPYEQYF
D: TRBD1; V: TRBV9; size: .; J: TRBJ1-5; DNA: TGTGCCAGCAGCGTTCCGATCGACAGGGGGCGCAATCAGCCCCAGCATTTT; CDR3: CASSVPIDRGRNQPQHF
D: .; V: TRBV2; size: .; J: TRBJ2-1; DNA: TGTGCCAGCAGTGACTCTTTTTCTATTGGCGAGCAGTTCTTC; CDR3: CASSDSFSIGEQFF
D: .; V: TRBV3-1/TRBV3-2; size: .; J: TRBJ2-7; DNA: TGTGCCAGCAGCCATGTCGGAGGCGGGGAACTAGGGCGTGGCGAGCAGTACTTC; CDR3: CASSHVGGGELGRGEQYF
D: .; V: TRBV28; size: once; J: TRBJ1-5; DNA: TGTGCCAGCAGTTTATCGGCAGGTAGCAATCAGCCCCAGCATTTT; CDR3: CASSLSAGSNQPQHF
D: .; V: TRBV28; size: .; J: TRBJ1-1; DNA: TGTGCCAGCAGTCCTTTGAAGACTGAAGCTTTCTTT; CDR3: CASSPLKTEAFF
D: TRBD1; V: TRBV6-8; size: few; J: TRBJ2-7; DNA: TGTGCCAGCAGTTACCCAACCGGGACAGGGGGGAAAAGTTCCTACGAGCAGTACTTC; CDR3: CASSYPTGTGGKSSYEQYF
D: .; V: TRBV19; size: .; J: TRBJ2-5; DNA: TGTGCCAGTAGTATCCGGATTCAAGAGACCCAGTACTTC; CDR3: CASSIRIQETQYF
D: .; V: TRBV28; size: .; J: TRBJ1-4; DNA: TGTGCCAGCAGAGCCGAGGGGGGAGGTAATGAAAAACTGTTTTTT; CDR3: CASRAEGGGNEKLFF
D: .; V: TRBV6-5; size: .; J: TRBJ1-2; DNA: TGTGCCAGCAGTTACTCGTTAAGGGATAGCTACACCTTC; CDR3: CASSYSLRDSYTF
D: .; V: TRBV10-3; size: .; J: TRBJ2-2; DNA: TGTGCCATCAGTGAGTCGAACGGATCCGGGGAGCTGTTTTTT; CDR3: CAISESNGSGELFF
D: TRBD2; V: TRBV7-9; size: .; J: TRBJ2-7; DNA: TGTGCCAGCAGCTCGAACCTAGCGGGAGATCTCCACGAGCAGTACTTC; CDR3: CASSSNLAGDLHEQYF
D: .; V: TRBV6-5; size: .; J: TRBJ2-5; DNA: TGTGCCAGCAGGGATAGGGGGATAGAGACCCAGTACTTC; CDR3: CASRDRGIETQYF
D: TRBD2; V: TRBV5-1; size: .; J: TRBJ2-5; DNA: TGCGCCAGCAGCTCCGCCGGAGCGGGAGGGGAGACCCAGTACTTC; CDR3: CASSSAGAGGETQYF
D: .; V: TRBV6-5; size: .; J: TRBJ2-6; DNA: TGTGCCAGCACACGGCGGGTTGGGGCCAACGTCCTGACTTTC; CDR3: CASTRRVGANVLTF
D: .; V: TRBV15; size: .; J: TRBJ2-2; DNA: TGTGCCACCAGCAGAGAAAACACCGGGGAGCTGTTTTTT; CDR3: CATSRENTGELFF
D: .; V: TRBV19; size: .; J: TRBJ1-1; DNA: TGTGCCAGTAGTATAACAGGCTTGAACACTGAAGCTTTCTTT; CDR3: CASSITGLNTEAFF
D: .; V: TRBV20-1; size: .; J: TRBJ1-1; DNA: TGCAGGGTAAAGCGGGGCACTGAAGCTTTCTTT; CDR3: CRVKRGTEAFF
D: TRBD1; V: TRBV6-1; size: once; J: TRBJ1-3; DNA: TGTGCCAGCAGTGTGTCGGGACAGGGGACTGGAAACACCATATATTTT; CDR3: CASSVSGQGTGNTIYF
D: .; V: TRBV19; size: .; J: TRBJ2-3; DNA: TGTGCCAGTAGTAAGGGGGGCAGTCGGGCAGATACGCAGTATTTT; CDR3: CASSKGGSRADTQYF
D: TRBD1; V: TRBV5-4; size: .; J: TRBJ2-1; DNA: TGTGCCAGCTCGGGACAGGGGTACAATGAGCAGTTCTTC; CDR3: CASSGQGYNEQFF
D: .; V: TRBV6-2/TRBV6-3; size: .; J: TRBJ2-5; DNA: TGTGCCAGCAGTACCAGCGGGTCCCAAGAGACCCAGTACTTC; CDR3: CASSTSGSQETQYF
D: TRBD2; V: TRBV29-1; size: .; J: TRBJ2-7; DNA: TGCAGCGTCCGACTAGCGGGACCCTACGAGCAGTACTTC; CDR3: CSVRLAGPYEQYF
D: TRBD1; V: TRBV18; size: .; J: TRBJ2-3; DNA: TGTGCCAGCTCACCACCTACGGGACAGGGGTCCACAGATACGCAGTATTTT; CDR3: CASSPPTGQGSTDTQYF
D: TRBD1; V: TRBV7-9; size: .; J: TRBJ2-7; DNA: TGTGCCAGCAGCTCCAGAGGACAGGGGCCCGAGCAGTACTTC; CDR3: CASSSRGQGPEQYF
D: TRBD1; V: TRBV9; size: .; J: TRBJ2-5; DNA: TGTGCCAGCAGCGTAGGTATGACAGGGAGTATCGGGGAGACCCAGTACTTC; CDR3: CASSVGMTGSIGETQYF
D: TRBD2; V: TRBV27; size: .; J: TRBJ2-2; DNA: TGTGCCAGCAGCCTTAGCGGGGTTGCGAACACCGGGGAGCTGTTTTTT; CDR3: CASSLSGVANTGELFF
D: .; V: TRBV28; size: once; J: TRBJ2-3; DNA: TGTGCCAGCACTCGCACAGATACGCAGTATTTT; CDR3: CASTRTDTQYF
D: TRBD1; V: TRBV6-2/TRBV6-3; size: few; J: TRBJ2-1; DNA: TGTGCCAGCAGTGCCTCTTACAGGGGAAGCTACAATGAGCAGTTCTTC; CDR3: CASSASYRGSYNEQFF
D: TRBD1; V: TRBV28; size: .; J: TRBJ2-1; DNA: TGTGCCAGCGGGCGGACAGGGGGTATAGGCAATGAGCAGTTCTTC; CDR3: CASGRTGGIGNEQFF
D: TRBD1; V: TRBV6-2/TRBV6-3; size: .; J: TRBJ1-2; DNA: TGTGCCAGCAGTTACGGCTCGAGGGGGCGCGGCTATGGCTACACCTTC; CDR3: CASSYGSRGRGYGYTF
D: .; V: TRBV21-1; size: .; J: TRBJ2-3; DNA: TGTGCCACCCGACTAGCGGGAGTCACAGATACGCAGTATTTT; CDR3: CATRLAGVTDTQYF
D: .; V: TRBV5-1; size: .; J: TRBJ1-1; DNA: TGCGCCAGCACTAATGGACAGAACACTGAAGCTTTCTTT; CDR3: CASTNGQNTEAFF
D: TRBD1; V: TRBV7-9; size: .; J: TRBJ2-5; DNA: TGTGCCAGCAGCTCCCCCCCGGGACAGGCGTACCAAGAGACCCAGTACTTC; CDR3: CASSSPPGQAYQETQYF
D: .; V: TRBV20-1; size: many; J: TRBJ1-1; DNA: TGCAGTGCGTTCAAGAACACTGAAGCTTTCTTT; CDR3: CSAFKNTEAFF
D: .; V: TRBV28; size: .; J: TRBJ2-7; DNA: TGTGCCAGCAGTTTGACCGGGGCCACTGGGAAGTACTTC; CDR3: CASSLTGATGKYF
D: TRBD1; V: TRBV5-1; size: .; J: TRBJ2-1; DNA: TGCGCCAGCAGCTTGGGACAGGGCTACAATGAGCAGTTCTTC; CDR3: CASSLGQGYNEQFF
D: .; V: TRBV3-1/TRBV3-2; size: .; J: TRBJ2-7; DNA: TGTGCCAGCAGCCAACTCCCCTCCGGGGGCGAGCAGTACTTC; CDR3: CASSQLPSGGEQYF
D: TRBD1; V: TRBV29-1; size: .; J: TRBJ1-5; DNA: TGCAGCGTCACCACAGGGGATAGCAATCAGCCCCAGCATTTT; CDR3: CSVTTGDSNQPQHF
D: .; V: TRBV7-2; size: .; J: TRBJ2-1; DNA: TGTGCCAGCAGGGAGGATCTATACTCCTACAATGAGCAGTTCTTC; CDR3: CASREDLYSYNEQFF